Shown below are 20 T cell receptor beta chains from a single sample sequenced in a study of T cell responses to AZD1222 COVID-19 vaccine. The assay was immunoSEQ multiplex PCR, and TCRdb's table has in-frame clones only and misses some. The sample contains some 60,000 clones, 86% of which appear only once. Here the sequenced sample was peripheral blood, taken 28 days after the second AZD1222 dose. The receptor source for this set is an adult who received the AZD1222 COVID-19 vaccine.

The V and J genes are TRBV12-3 or TRBV12-4 and TRBJ2-7; tentatively, D is TRBD2 (5 bases). The CDR3 runs to 13 residues. V lost 1 base, J lost 3 bases, and 7 bases lay in between. CDR3 DNA sequence: TGTGCCAGCAGTTTAGTAGGAGGCTACGAGCAGTACTTC. It yields the protein CASSLVGGYEQYF.

This sequence joins TRBV3-1 (or the pseudogene TRBV3-2) and TRBJ1-3, with D possibly TRBD1 on 5 matching bases. The CDR3 has 16 residues. Looked up from germline, CDR1 is LGHDT and CDR2 is YNNKEL (reference sequence). V lost 4 bases, J lost 3 bases, and 16 bases lay in between. CDR3 nucleotides: TGTGCCAGCAGCCCCAATGGCGGGGCGGGTGGAAACACCATATATTTT. Residues: CASSPNGGAGGNTIYF.

The V and J genes are TRBV7-9 and TRBJ2-7; D not certain. V lost 5 bases and J 3 bases, leaving 8 bases between the germline ends. The CDR3 spans 12 residues. Germline V lookup: CDR1 SEHNR, CDR2 FQNEAQ (reference sequence). Here the CDR3 DNA reads TGTGCCAGCAGCCTTTCCTACTACGAGCAGTACTTC. Its translation: CASSLSYYEQYF. Drawing the rest from reference TRBV7-9 and TRBJ2-7, the complete variable domain is DTGVSQNPRHKITKRGQNVTFRCDPISEHNRLYWYRQTLGQGPEFLTYFQNEAQLEKSRLLSDRFSAERPKGSFSTLEIQRTEQGDSAMYLCASSLSYYEQYFGPGTRLTVT.

The chain combines TRBV7-2 with TRBJ2-7; D remains ambiguous. There are 13 residues in the CDR3. Trimming removed 3 bases at V and 1 base at J, with 7 bases between. Germline CDR1 and CDR2: SGHTA and FQGNSA. The CDR3 spells CASSLKQSYEQYF. CDR3 nucleotides: TGTGCCAGCAGCTTGAAACAGTCCTACGAGCAGTACTTC. Combining the CDR3 with reference TRBV7-2 and TRBJ2-7 gives the whole variable domain GAGVSQSPSNKVTEKGKDVELRCDPISGHTALYWYRQSLGQGLEFLIYFQGNSAPDKSGLPSDRFSAERTGGSVSTLTIQRTQQEDSAVYLCASSLKQSYEQYFGPGTRLTVT.

The J gene is TRBJ2-2, the V gene TRBV6-5, with D uncertain. Germline V gives CDR1 MNHEY, CDR2 SVGAGI. This CDR3 is 15 amino acids long. Trimming left V 3 bases short and J 1 base short, with 9 bases between. The CDR3 loop is CASSYLLENTGELFF. CDR3 nucleotides: TGTGCCAGCAGTTATCTCCTAGAGAACACCGGGGAGCTGTTTTTT.

Only a few counts were recorded for this clone. V gene TRBV7-2 combines with J gene TRBJ2-5; D uncertain. Per the germline V gene, CDR1 is SGHTA and CDR2 is FQGNSA. V lost 2 bases to trimming and J lost 4 bases, with 11 bases between them. This CDR3 is 14 amino acids long. CDR3 coding DNA: TGTGCCAGCAGCTTACAAGGCAGTGTAGAGACCCAGTACTTC. Protein sequence: CASSLQGSVETQYF.

V gene TRBV6-2 or TRBV6-3 combines with J gene TRBJ1-1, with D unresolved. V dropped 6 bases and J dropped 11 bases, with 19 bases sitting between them. The CDR3 runs to 13 residues. Germline V lookup: CDR1 MNHEY, CDR2 SVGEGT. This CDR3 is CASSPDGGRRAFF. DNA for the CDR3: TGTGCCAGCAGCCCGGACGGCGGCCGTCGGGCTTTCTTT.

This chain connects TRBV9 to TRBJ2-1; D perhaps matches TRBD2 (5 bases). V dropped 2 bases and J dropped 6 bases, with 18 bases sitting between them. Germline assignment: CDR1 SGDLS and CDR2 YYNGEE. The CDR3 runs 16 residues. The CDR3 DNA reads as TGTGCCAGCAGCGTGTGGACTGTGAGGGAACCCAATGAGCAGTTCTTC. Protein: CASSVWTVREPNEQFF.

The genes are TRBV28 and TRBJ2-7; 10 bases match TRBD2. The V and J ends lost 5 bases and 7 bases, in that order; junction bases with no gene match: 8. The CDR3 totals 14 residues. Germline values: CDR1 MDHEN, CDR2 SYDVKM. In DNA form, the CDR3 reads TGTGCCAGCAGTCCTAGCGGGAGAGGAGAGGAGCAGTACTTC. Translating it yields CASSPSGRGEEQYF.

This chain links TRBV7-6 with TRBJ1-1, with D uncertain. Germline CDR1 reads SGHVS; CDR2 reads FNYEAQ. The germline V and J ends were trimmed by 0 bases and 2 bases, with 16 bases remaining between them. This CDR3 comprises 17 residues. CDR3 in DNA: TGTGCCAGCAGCTTAGCAGAGACACCGCCTTTTAACACTGAAGCTTTCTTT. Amino acids: CASSLAETPPFNTEAFF.

The rearrangement joins TRBV7-3 to TRBJ1-1; the D gene is possibly TRBD1 (6 bases). Germline V gene sequence: CDR1 SGHTA, CDR2 FQGTGA. Between the trimmed V and J ends, which lost 5 bases and 1 base, there was a span of 8 bases. The CDR3 extends over 13 amino acids. Here the CDR3 reads CASSLDRNTEAFF. The CDR3 DNA reads as TGTGCCAGCAGCCTGGACAGGAACACTGAAGCTTTCTTT.

The J gene is TRBJ2-5, the V gene TRBV30; the D gene is possibly TRBD2 (6 bases). Germline V gene lookup returns CDR1 GTSNPN and CDR2 SVGIG (reference sequence). Trimming removed 0 bases from V and 2 bases from J, with 13 bases in between. CDR3 length: 15 residues. Here the CDR3 DNA reads TGTGCCTGGAGTGTACTGGGCGGGGTTCAAGAGACCCAGTACTTC. This encodes CAWSVLGGVQETQYF.

The chain employs TRBV30 and TRBJ1-3; D perhaps matches TRBD1 (5 bases). From germline, CDR1 is GTSNPN and CDR2 SVGIG (reference sequence). This CDR3 has 16 amino acids. V gave up 3 bases and J gave up 1 base, with 16 bases separating them. CDR3 in amino acids: CAWSWTNPFSGNTIYF. The CDR3 DNA reads TGTGCCTGGAGCTGGACAAACCCGTTTTCTGGAAACACCATATATTTT. Full variable domain (remainder filled in from reference TRBV30 and TRBJ1-3): SQTIHQWPATLVQPVGSPLSLECTVEGTSNPNLYWYRQAAGRGLQLLFYSVGIGQISSEVPQNLSASRPQDRQFILSSKKLLLSDSGFYLCAWSWTNPFSGNTIYFGEGSWLTVV.

V is TRBV7-2 and J is TRBJ2-4, with D maybe TRBD2 (5 bases). From germline, CDR1 is SGHTA and CDR2 FQGNSA. The CDR3 is 15 residues long. V lost 4 bases and J lost 8, with 18 bases in between. Here the CDR3 reads CASSSPVPRRDIQYF. In nucleotides, the CDR3 is TGTGCCAGCAGCTCCCCCGTTCCTAGGCGGGACATTCAGTACTTC.

The chain links TRBV6-5 to TRBJ2-7; the match to TRBD1 covers 9 bases. Trimming took 7 bases from V and 1 from J; bases not matched to a gene: 8. The CDR3 is 15 amino acids. Germline V CDR1 and CDR2: MNHEY, SVGAGI. CDR3 DNA sequence: TGTGCCAGCATTCCCGGGACAGGGTGGTCCTACGAGCAGTACTTC. Its translation: CASIPGTGWSYEQYF.

V usage is TRBV28 and J usage is TRBJ2-7; possibly TRBD1 for D (5 bases). V was cut by 6 bases and J by 4 bases, with 10 bases left in between. The germline CDR1 and CDR2 sequences are MDHEN and SYDVKM. The CDR3 runs 12 residues. As DNA, the CDR3 is TGTGCCAGCAGAAGTAGGGGATACGAGCAGTACTTC. Protein product: CASRSRGYEQYF.

V is TRBV5-4 and J is TRBJ1-3; D might be TRBD1 (5 bases). The CDR3 runs to 17 residues. V was shortened by 4 bases and J by 0 bases, with 17 bases between the two germline ends. Germline lookup yields CDR1 SGHNT and CDR2 YYREEE (reference sequence). CDR3 loop: CASSGAEALSSGNTIYF. CDR3 DNA: TGTGCCAGCAGCGGGGCTGAGGCCCTTTCCTCTGGAAACACCATATATTTT.

This chain uses TRBV10-3 with TRBJ2-2; perhaps TRBD2 as D (6 bases). Trimming took 5 bases from V and 7 from J, leaving 11 bases between them. Germline loops: CDR1 ENHRY, CDR2 SYGVKD. The CDR3 is 13 residues long. CDR3 in DNA: TGTGCCATCAGTCCGGAGGGAAACGGGGAGCTGTTTTTT. As protein: CAISPEGNGELFF.

The chain employs TRBV19 and TRBJ1-4; 7 nucleotides agree with TRBD1. The V and J ends lost 6 bases and 8 bases, in that order; junction bases with no gene match: 9. The CDR3 extends over 14 amino acids. Germline V gene sequence: CDR1 LNHDA, CDR2 SQIVND (reference sequence). CDR3 DNA sequence: TGTGCCAGTAGAACCCGGGACAGTCGGGAAAAACTGTTTTTT. Translation gives CASRTRDSREKLFF.

The CDR3 here is CAISDRVENYGYTF. CDR3 in DNA: TGTGCCATCAGTGACAGGGTGGAGAACTATGGCTACACCTTC. The chain carries TRBV10-3 and TRBJ1-2; D might be TRBD1 (5 bases). Germline V lookup: CDR1 ENHRY, CDR2 SYGVKD. The CDR3 has 14 residues. The V end was cut by 3 bases, the J end by 2 bases, with 10 bases between.